This TCR beta chain stems from a study of T-cell reconstitution after alpha-beta-depleted transplantation in children. The sample holds many counts of this clonotype. The CDR3 has 16 residues. From germline, CDR1 is SGHDT and CDR2 YYEEEE. Trimming took 0 bases from V and 0 from J, leaving 10 bases between them. During its preparation, the TCRbeta library received unique molecular identifiers. A single record per CDR3 protein comes from TCRdb applying MiXCR to the PCR reads. The sample lists about 120,000 distinct CDR3 sequences, 10% occurring once. The sequenced sample was PBMCs from the stem cell graft donor, obtained from the stem cell graft. The receptor's source is a human donor who donated a stem cell graft to a child with acute lymphoblastic leukemia. The chain links TRBV5-6 to TRBJ1-3; D is uncertain. The CDR3 coding sequence is TGTGCCAGCAGCTTGGCCTTTGGGATCTCTGGAAACACCATATATTTT. Its translation is CASSLAFGISGNTIYF.